This T cell receptor (beta chain) is drawn from a study of radiation and T cells in renal cell carcinoma. Study background: Nephrectomy followed 15 Gy stereotactic body radiation by 4 weeks.

The time point here: baseline pretreatment blood. The treatment is: 15 Gy SBRT to primary tumor, nephrectomy 4 weeks later. Serial blood draws occurred at baseline and 2 and 4 weeks post-SBRT. Regarding the study as a whole: From baseline, blood top tumor clonotypes peaked at 2 weeks post-radiation. Pretreatment tumor biopsies were lacking, so baseline clonotypes are unknown.

This clone showed up just a few times. What it recognizes is unknown. The assay was immunoSEQ multiplex PCR, and TCRdb's table has in-frame clones only and misses some. In the table there are approximately 100,000 clones, 86% of which are singletons. V lost 0 bases to trimming and J lost 0 bases, with 9 bases between them. The germline gives CDR1 MNHEY, CDR2 SVGAGI. The CDR3 is 15 amino acids. The sample was blood, taken from a patient whose treatment included radiotherapy and nephrectomy. This TCR was recovered from a middle-aged man with renal cell carcinoma. The V and J genes are TRBV6-5 and TRBJ2-7, with a weak D call TRBD2 (6 bases). The CDR3 DNA sequence: TGTGCCAGCAGTTACTCAGACGGGAGCTCCTACGAGCAGTACTTC. Protein: CASSYSDGSSYEQYF.